This TCR beta chain is drawn from a study of blood T cell repertoires in COVID-19. Study-level information: Samples came from the United States, Italy and Spain, spanning acute and convalescent COVID-19.

V was clipped by 1 base and J by 9 bases, with 16 bases between them. This CDR3 spans 15 amino acids. The germline gives CDR1 MGHRA, CDR2 YSYEKL. In the original analysis: Amplifying reference gene primers gave estimates of nucleated cell counts. Clones were sequenced by immunoSEQ multiplex PCR, and TCRdb holds only the in-frame ones, with some missing. The V and J calls and the clone size are those of that table, but D and trimming were determined from the DNA. Of approximately 110,000 clones in the sample, around 86% were seen once. The sample consisted of peripheral blood. This clonotype was obtained from a human donor in a cohort sampled during active COVID-19. V gene TRBV4-1 combines with J gene TRBJ2-1; a weak D match, TRBD1 (6 bases). CDR3 loop: CASSQVEQGVVEQFF. The CDR3 DNA is TGCGCCAGCAGCCAAGTTGAACAGGGAGTGGTTGAGCAGTTCTTC.